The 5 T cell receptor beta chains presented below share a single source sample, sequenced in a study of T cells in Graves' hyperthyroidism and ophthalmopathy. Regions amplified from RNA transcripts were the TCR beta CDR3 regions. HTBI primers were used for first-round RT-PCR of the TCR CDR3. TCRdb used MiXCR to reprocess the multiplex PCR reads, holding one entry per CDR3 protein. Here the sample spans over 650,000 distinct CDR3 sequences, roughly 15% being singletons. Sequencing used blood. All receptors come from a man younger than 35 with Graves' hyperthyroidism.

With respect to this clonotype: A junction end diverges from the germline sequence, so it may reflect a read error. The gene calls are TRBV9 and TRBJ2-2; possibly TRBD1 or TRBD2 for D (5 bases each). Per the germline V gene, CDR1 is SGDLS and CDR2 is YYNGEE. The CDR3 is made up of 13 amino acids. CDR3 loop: CASSEWGTGELVF. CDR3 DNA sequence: TGTGCCAGCAGCGAATGGGGGACCGGGGAGCTGGTTTTT.

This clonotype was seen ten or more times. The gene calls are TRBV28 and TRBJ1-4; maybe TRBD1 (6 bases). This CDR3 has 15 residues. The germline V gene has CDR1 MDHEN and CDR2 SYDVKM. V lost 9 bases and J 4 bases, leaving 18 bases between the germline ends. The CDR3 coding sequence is TGTGCCAGTTTTCCCGGCGGCAGGGGTAATGAAAAACTGTTTTTT. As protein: CASFPGGRGNEKLFF.

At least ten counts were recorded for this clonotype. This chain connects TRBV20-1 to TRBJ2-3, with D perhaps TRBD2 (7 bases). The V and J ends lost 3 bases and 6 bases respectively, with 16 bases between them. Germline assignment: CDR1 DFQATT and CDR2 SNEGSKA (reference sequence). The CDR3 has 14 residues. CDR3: CSARGGAPRDTQYF. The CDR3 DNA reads TGCAGTGCTAGGGGGGGGGCGCCCCGGGATACGCAGTATTTT.

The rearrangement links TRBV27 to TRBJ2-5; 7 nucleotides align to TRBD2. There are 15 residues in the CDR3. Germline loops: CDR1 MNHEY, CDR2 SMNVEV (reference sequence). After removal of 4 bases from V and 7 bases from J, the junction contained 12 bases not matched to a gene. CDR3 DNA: TGTGCCAGCAGTTCGGTACGGCGGGAGAGAGGGACCCAGTACTTC. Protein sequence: CASSSVRRERGTQYF.

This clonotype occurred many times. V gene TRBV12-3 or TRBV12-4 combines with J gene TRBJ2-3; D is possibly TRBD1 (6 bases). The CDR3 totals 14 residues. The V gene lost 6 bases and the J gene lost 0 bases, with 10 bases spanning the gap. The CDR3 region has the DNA TGTGCCAGCAGGGACAGTACTAGCACAGATACGCAGTATTTT. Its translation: CASRDSTSTDTQYF.